Sequencing of this T cell receptor beta chain was carried out in a study of blood T cell repertoires in COVID-19. The CDR3 spans 18 residues. V shed 2 bases, J shed 0 bases, and the junction held 9 bases outside the gene matches. CDR1 and CDR2 from the germline V gene are SGDLS and YYNGEE. TCRdb keeps only in-frame clones here, not all; method: immunoSEQ multiplex PCR. The sample consists of fewer than 200,000 clones, 75% to 85% of them appearing once. The chain carries TRBV9 and TRBJ2-2; TRBD2 matches at 8 bases. Sequencing was done on a sample of peripheral blood. The sequence derives from a man between 60 and 70 years old with acute or convalescent COVID-19. The CDR3 region has the DNA TGTGCCAGCAGCGTTCCCGGGGGGGAGGACCCGAACACCGGGGAGCTGTTTTTT. This sequence encodes CASSVPGGEDPNTGELFF. The entire variable domain, with the rest obtained from reference TRBV9 and TRBJ2-2, is as follows: DSGVTQTPKHLITATGQRVTLRCSPRSGDLSVYWYQQSLDQGLQFLIQYYNGEERAKGNILERFSAQQFPDLHSELNLSSLELGDSALYFCASSVPGGEDPNTGELFFGEGSRLTVL.